This entry lists 30 T cell receptor beta chains sequenced from one sample in a study of response to subunit inactivated influenza vaccine. TCRdb analysed the RT-PCR reads with MiXCR anew, one entry per CDR3 protein. The data contain approximately 680,000 distinct CDR3 sequences, about a sixth of them singletons. Sequenced here: PBMCs from blood, sampled 12 days after vaccination. The receptors come from a man between 50 and 59 years old who received an inactivated influenza vaccine.

This clonotype was counted only a few times. The V and J genes are TRBV4-3 and TRBJ2-1; D is perhaps TRBD1 or TRBD2 (5 bases each). Germline V gene lookup returns CDR1 LGHNA and CDR2 YSLEER. Trimming cost V 4 bases and J 6 bases, with 16 bases left between them. The length of the CDR3 is 15 residues. The CDR3 DNA follows: TGCGCCAGCAGCCCCCGGACAAATCGGGGCAATGAGCAGTTCTTC. Its translation: CASSPRTNRGNEQFF.

This clonotype came up a few times. In nucleotides, the CDR3 is TGCAGTGCTAGTACCGGACCATCGGGGAATGAGCAGTTCTTC. It encodes CSASTGPSGNEQFF. The rearrangement links TRBV20-1 to TRBJ2-1, with D perhaps TRBD2 (5 bases). The CDR3 loop spans 14 amino acids. Looked up from germline, CDR1 is DFQATT and CDR2 is SNEGSKA (reference sequence). V was shortened by 3 bases and J by 7 bases, with 16 bases between the two germline ends.

This sequence joins TRBV2 and TRBJ1-1, with 7 positions matching TRBD1. Germline V gene data show CDR1 as SNHLY and CDR2 as FYNNEI. The CDR3 spans 15 residues. Trimming at V came to 7 bases and at J to 0 bases, leaving 8 bases not matched to a gene. In DNA form, the CDR3 reads TGTGCCAGCAAAAAGGGGACAGCAATGAACACTGAAGCTTTCTTT. The encoded protein is CASKKGTAMNTEAFF.

This clonotype was seen only a few times. V gene TRBV28 combines with J gene TRBJ2-3; D may be TRBD1 or TRBD2 (5 bases each). CDR1 and CDR2 from the germline V gene are MDHEN and SYDVKM. The ends were cut back, 4 bases at V and 0 bases at J, with 11 bases in the middle. The CDR3 covers 15 residues. The CDR3 is CASSSGTYSTDTQYF. DNA for the CDR3: TGTGCCAGCAGTTCCGGGACCTACAGCACAGATACGCAGTATTTT.

This clonotype appeared a few times. This sequence joins TRBV7-2 and TRBJ1-2, with D possibly TRBD1 on 6 matching bases. From germline, CDR1 is SGHTA and CDR2 FQGNSA. This CDR3 spans 15 amino acids. V was shortened by 5 bases and J by 0 bases, with 13 bases between the two germline ends. The CDR3, as DNA: TGTGCCAGCAGCCGTACAGGGACAACTAACTATGGCTACACCTTC. It is translated as CASSRTGTTNYGYTF.

The DNA of the CDR3 is TGCAGTGCTAGAGATCGGGTGACTAGCGGGTCCTACAATGAGCAGTTCTTC. Translating gives CSARDRVTSGSYNEQFF. The gene calls are TRBV20-1 and TRBJ2-1; 10 bases fit TRBD2. Germline CDR1 DFQATT, CDR2 SNEGSKA (reference sequence). Unmatched junction bases numbered 6, after V lost 0 bases and J lost 1 base. The CDR3 runs to 17 residues.

This chain links TRBV4-2 with TRBJ1-4; TRBD1 might be the D (6 bases). V shed 3 bases and J shed 6 bases, with 20 bases lying between them. The CDR3 is 17 amino acids. Germline CDR1 reads LGHNA; CDR2 reads YNFKEQ. The DNA of the CDR3 is TGTGCCAGCAGCCACGCTGGCGCCGGGGGGGCCTATGAAAAACTGTTTTTT. This translates into CASSHAGAGGAYEKLFF.

The rearrangement uses TRBV7-9 and TRBJ2-6; maybe TRBD2 (5 bases). V was pared by 5 bases and J by 0 bases, with 11 bases between. The CDR3 contains 16 residues. Germline V gives CDR1 SEHNR, CDR2 FQNEAQ (reference sequence). CDR3 protein: CASSRKRGSGANVLTF. The CDR3 bases are TGTGCCAGCAGCCGGAAACGGGGCTCTGGGGCCAACGTCCTGACTTTC.

The V and J genes are TRBV12-3 or TRBV12-4 and TRBJ1-1, with 9 bases lining up with TRBD1. The CDR3 is 18 amino acids. Trimming took 3 bases from V and 7 from J; bases not matched to a gene: 18. The CDR3 is CASSLGTGLFAFIGEAFF. The CDR3 DNA sequence: TGTGCCAGCAGTTTGGGGACAGGGCTCTTCGCATTTATTGGTGAAGCTTTCTTT.

This sequence joins TRBV5-1 and TRBJ2-5; D is possibly TRBD1 (5 bases). The CDR3 spans 13 residues. In germline, CDR1 is SGHRS, CDR2 YFSETQ. V was cut by 3 bases and J by 5 bases, with 11 bases left in between. The CDR3 region is CASSSAPGETQYF. In DNA form, the CDR3 reads TGCGCCAGCAGCTCGGCTCCAGGGGAGACCCAGTACTTC.

This clonotype was counted a few times. This chain connects TRBV9 to TRBJ2-7; D unresolved. Trimming removed 0 bases at V and 3 bases at J, with 7 bases between. Germline CDR1 reads SGDLS; CDR2 reads YYNGEE. The CDR3 has 13 amino acids. This CDR3 is CASSVGHDYEQYF. CDR3 bases: TGTGCCAGCAGCGTAGGTCACGACTACGAGCAGTACTTC.

This clonotype was seen a handful of times. The J gene is TRBJ2-1, the V gene TRBV5-5, with TRBD2 identical over 11 bases. The CDR3 has 15 residues. Germline trimming cut 3 bases from V and 4 bases from J; bases unmatched to any gene: 3. Looked up from germline, CDR1 is SGHKS and CDR2 is YYEKEE (reference sequence). The CDR3 reads CASSWGTSGYNEQFF. The DNA of the CDR3 is TGTGCCAGCAGCTGGGGGACTAGCGGTTACAATGAGCAGTTCTTC.

V usage is TRBV29-1 and J usage is TRBJ1-2, with TRBD1 as a possible D gene (5 bases). The CDR3 contains 14 residues. V was clipped by 7 bases and J by 5 bases, with 20 bases between them. Germline CDR1 and CDR2: SQVTM and ANQGSEA. CDR3 loop: CSAVLEGRVYGYTF. The CDR3 DNA is TGCAGCGCCGTCCTTGAGGGGAGGGTTTATGGCTACACCTTC.

The chain combines TRBV15 with TRBJ1-1, with D unresolved. The CDR3 runs to 13 residues. Germline V gene data show CDR1 as LNHNV and CDR2 as YYDKDF (reference sequence). V was cut by 1 base and J by 1 base, with 4 bases left in between. The CDR3: CATSRAKNTEAFF. CDR3 DNA sequence: TGTGCCACCAGCAGAGCTAAGAACACTGAAGCTTTCTTT.

At least ten counts were recorded for this clonotype. V usage is TRBV29-1 and J usage is TRBJ1-1; unclear D gene. CDR1 and CDR2 from the germline V gene are SQVTM and ANQGSEA. This CDR3 spans 13 amino acids. With 4 bases removed from V and 0 bases from J, the gap between germline ends came to 9 bases. For the CDR3, the DNA is TGCAGCGTTGCCGTTTCCGTGAACACTGAAGCTTTCTTT. Translating it yields CSVAVSVNTEAFF.

This clonotype came up a few times. V usage is TRBV5-1 and J usage is TRBJ2-3; TRBD1 agrees at 7 bases. CDR3 size: 15 residues. The V segment lost 4 bases and the J segment 2 bases; nucleotides outside the gene matches: 7. Germline CDR1 reads SGHRS; CDR2 reads YFSETQ. CDR3 sequence reads: CASSTYGTVTDTQYF. CDR3 DNA: TGCGCCAGCAGCACCTACGGGACAGTCACAGATACGCAGTATTTT.

This clonotype was seen many times. The chain links TRBV5-1 to TRBJ2-7; D may be TRBD1 (6 bases). CDR3 length equals 14 residues. From germline, CDR1 is SGHRS and CDR2 YFSETQ. V lost 0 bases to trimming and J lost 4 bases, with 11 bases between them. CDR3 in amino acids: CASSLEGTTYEQYF. In nucleotides, the CDR3 is TGCGCCAGCAGCTTGGAGGGGACAACTTACGAGCAGTACTTC.

This clonotype turned up a few times. This chain joins TRBV7-2 and TRBJ1-6, with D possibly being TRBD1 (5 bases). CDR1 SGHTA and CDR2 FQGNSA come from the germline V gene. The CDR3 has 15 amino acids. V lost 1 base and J lost 5, with 9 bases in between. The CDR3 loop is CASSLGGGNNSPLHF. The CDR3 DNA sequence: TGTGCCAGCAGCTTAGGCGGGGGGAATAATTCACCCCTCCACTTT.

This clonotype was detected a few times. The genes are TRBV7-9 and TRBJ2-2, with 9 bases lining up with TRBD1. This CDR3 has 13 residues. V shed 4 bases and J 6 bases; nucleotides not matched to a gene: 0. The germline CDR1 and CDR2 sequences are SEHNR and FQNEAQ (reference sequence). CDR3 sequence reads: CASSWTGAGELFF. The CDR3 DNA is TGTGCCAGCAGCTGGACAGGGGCCGGGGAGCTGTTTTTT.

This clonotype showed up many times. The chain uses TRBV11-1 and TRBJ1-2; 10 positions agree with TRBD1. V lost 4 bases, J lost 1 base, and 12 bases stayed unmatched. Germline V gene sequence: CDR1 SGHAT, CDR2 FQDESV (reference sequence). This CDR3 has 18 residues. The CDR3 sequence is CASSSYSLGTGVNYGYTF. In DNA form, the CDR3 reads TGTGCCAGCAGCTCTTACTCACTCGGGACAGGGGTTAACTATGGCTACACCTTC.

The V gene is TRBV24-1, the J gene TRBJ2-6; the match to TRBD2 covers 8 bases. The CDR3 loop spans 18 amino acids. The V gene's germline CDR1 is KGHDR and CDR2 SFDVKD. With V trimmed by 3 bases and J by 0 bases, 6 bases remained unmatched. The CDR3, as DNA: TGTGCCACCAGTGATCCGGCGGGGGGAAACTCTGGGGCCAACGTCCTGACTTTC. It encodes CATSDPAGGNSGANVLTF.

In this sample, this clonotype turned up a few times. The genes are TRBV7-7 and TRBJ2-5, with 12 bases that match TRBD2. Germline V gene data show CDR1 as SSHAT and CDR2 as FNYEAQ (reference sequence). The CDR3 length is 16 residues. V gave up 6 bases and J gave up 5 bases; unmatched junction bases: 10. CDR3 nucleotides: TGTGCCAGCAGTGATCTAGCGGGAGGGCGTGGGGAGACCCAGTACTTC. Translated: CASSDLAGGRGETQYF.

V usage is TRBV6-2 or TRBV6-3 and J usage is TRBJ2-5, with D possibly being TRBD1 (6 bases). CDR1 MNHEY and CDR2 SVGEGT come from the germline V gene. Trimming took 8 bases from V and 5 from J, leaving 12 bases between them. This CDR3 is 12 amino acids long. The CDR3 sequence: CASHRGTETQYF. CDR3 in DNA: TGTGCCAGCCATAGGGGGACGGAGACCCAGTACTTC.

The chain is built from TRBV20-1 and TRBJ2-7, with 7 bases identical to TRBD2. J was trimmed by 6 bases and V by 3 bases; bases with no gene match: 8. The V gene's germline CDR1 is DFQATT and CDR2 SNEGSKA (reference sequence). This CDR3 has 13 amino acids. CDR3 region: CSASRLAGVEQYF. The CDR3 bases are TGCAGTGCTAGCCGACTGGCGGGAGTCGAGCAGTACTTC.

This clonotype came up a few times. The J gene is TRBJ2-2, the V gene TRBV12-3 or TRBV12-4; 7 bases fit TRBD1. Losses at the gene ends were 6 bases for V and 4 bases for J; bases not matched to a gene: 11. The CDR3 totals 16 residues. The CDR3 region has the DNA TGTGCCAGCAGCCCCACGAAGACAGGGAGCACCGGGGAGCTGTTTTTT. Its protein product is CASSPTKTGSTGELFF.

The V and J genes are TRBV7-8 and TRBJ1-1, with a possible D match to TRBD1 (6 bases). V lost 5 bases to trimming and J lost 8 bases, with 18 bases between them. The CDR3 loop spans 14 amino acids. The germline V gene encodes CDR1 SGHVS and CDR2 FQNEAQ. The CDR3 sequence is CASSLRGRTPEAFF. The CDR3, as DNA: TGTGCCAGCAGCCTCAGGGGCCGAACCCCCGAAGCTTTCTTT.

This clonotype was counted between two and nine times. This chain links TRBV12-3 or TRBV12-4 with TRBJ1-2; D remains ambiguous. Trimming left V 3 bases short and J 7 bases short, with 18 bases between. CDR3 length: 15 residues. The DNA for the CDR3 is TGTGCCAGCAGTTTTCTGTTGAGGGAACAACGTGGCTACACCTTC. Its protein is CASSFLLREQRGYTF.

This sequence joins TRBV10-3 and TRBJ2-7; D is undetermined. Germline V gene lookup returns CDR1 ENHRY and CDR2 SYGVKD. This CDR3 comprises 12 residues. V gave up 3 bases and J gave up 3 bases, with 6 bases separating them. The CDR3 coding sequence is TGTGCCATCAGTGACAGTAACTACGAGCAGTACTTC. It specifies CAISDSNYEQYF.

The CDR3 here is CASSQDRGLYQPQHF. As DNA, the CDR3 is TGTGCCAGCAGCCAAGACAGGGGGCTGTATCAGCCCCAGCATTTT. This chain connects TRBV3-1 to TRBJ1-5; 8 bases are shared with TRBD1. CDR1 is LGHDT and CDR2 is YNNKEL in the germline V gene (reference sequence). The length of the CDR3 is 15 residues. Germline trimming cut 0 bases from V and 5 bases from J; bases unmatched to any gene: 3.

This clonotype was seen at least ten times. The chain combines TRBV7-8 with TRBJ2-5, with a possible D match to TRBD2 (6 bases). Germline loops: CDR1 SGHVS, CDR2 FQNEAQ. Between the trimmed V and J ends, which lost 7 bases and 5 bases, there was a span of 14 bases. The CDR3 runs 13 residues. CDR3 loop: CASTMVGRETQYF. As DNA, the CDR3 is TGTGCCAGCACCATGGTTGGGAGGGAGACCCAGTACTTC. Full variable domain (remainder filled in from reference TRBV7-8 and TRBJ2-5): GAGVSQSPRYKVAKRGQDVALRCDPISGHVSLFWYQQALGQGPEFLTYFQNEAQLDKSGLPSDRFFAERPEGSVSTLKIQRTQQEDSAVYLCASTMVGRETQYFGPGTRLLVL.